The source of this T cell receptor (beta chain) is a study of siplizumab effects on memory and regulatory T cells. Study outcomes and limitations: It seemed that naive T cells were more diverse than memory cells and were major contributors to the alloresponse.

Notes on this clone: Its antigen is currently unknown.

The V gene end was trimmed by 5 bases and the J gene end by 6 bases; junction bases not matched to a gene: 6. The CDR3 is 15 amino acids. Looked up from germline, CDR1 is SGHTA and CDR2 is FQGTGA. Measured with immunoSEQ multiplex PCR; TCRdb has only the in-frame clones, and not every one. The table has approximately 75,000 clones, about 92% seen once. Sequenced sample: CD8+ T cells sorted from blood. The chain links TRBV7-3 to TRBJ2-3; 12 nucleotides match TRBD2. The source of this sequence is a human donor in good health. The CDR3 spells CASSPLAGGYDTQYF. The CDR3 DNA reads as TGTGCCAGCAGCCCCCTAGCGGGGGGGTACGATACGCAGTATTTT.